A selection of T cell receptor beta chains follows, all from one sample in a study of blood T cells in healthy people across ages. TCRdb fed the 5' RACE reads into MiXCR, producing one record per CDR3 protein. The repertoire holds about 750,000 distinct CDR3 sequences, less than 70% seen once, with roughly 37% in the top ten. Source material: blood. These receptors originate from a man older than 75 in good health. The CDR3 runs from the conserved cysteine through the conserved F or W. Fields, in order: D gene, V gene, J gene, clone size, CDR3 DNA, CDR3 protein. The D gene is left open where the match is weak. Expanded clones get a size class; other rows say once, few or many, or leave the size out.

TRBD2	TRBV28	TRBJ2-1	few	TGTGCCAGCAGACTTGGACTAGCGGGACGGAGGTCCTACAATGAGCAGTTCTTC	CASRLGLAGRRSYNEQFF
NA	TRBV2	TRBJ1-5	NA	TGTGCCAGCAGTACCCCTCCGGCACAGCCCCAGCATTTT	CASSTPPAQPQHF
TRBD2	TRBV7-9	TRBJ2-3	few	TGTGCCAGCAGCTTTAATCCCCTTGGCGGGAGAGGCGACAGATACGCGTATTTT	CASSFNPLGGRGDRYAYF
NA	TRBV5-1	TRBJ2-7	NA	TGCGCCAGCAGCTTGGAACCACAGGGCTCCTACGAGCAGTACTTC	CASSLEPQGSYEQYF
NA	TRBV7-2	TRBJ2-7	NA	TGTGCCAGCAGCTTAGCCCTAGCGCCCTCCTACAATGAGCAGTACTTC	CASSLALAPSYNEQYF
NA	TRBV12-3/TRBV12-4	TRBJ1-2	NA	TGTGCCAGCAGTCCTGGGGGAACCGGGGGAATGGGCTACACCTTC	CASSPGGTGGMGYTF
TRBD2	TRBV5-5	TRBJ2-3	NA	TGTGCCAGCAGCCCAGGACTAGCGGGGAAGGACAGATACGCGTATTTT	CASSPGLAGKDRYAYF
NA	TRBV5-6	TRBJ2-5	NA	TGTGCCAGCAGCTTGAGAACCAGCGGGTTGGGGGGAGAGACCCAGTACTTC	CASSLRTSGLGGETQYF
NA	TRBV7-3	TRBJ2-3	NA	TGTGCCAGCAGCCCAGGAGTCGGCACAGATACGCAGTATTTT	CASSPGVGTDTQYF
NA	TRBV25-1	TRBJ2-2	NA	TGTGCCAGCAGTGAATTCCTCGCCGGGGAGCTGTTTTTT	CASSEFLAGELFF
NA	TRBV7-2	TRBJ1-2	NA	TGTGCCAGCAGCGGGGGGTTCGGACAAGGGGAGGGATATGGCTACACCTTC	CASSGGFGQGEGYGYTF
NA	TRBV6-5	TRBJ2-5	NA	TGTGCCAGCCGGGCACGGACCCCCGGACGGGAGACCCAGTACTTC	CASRARTPGRETQYF
NA	TRBV29-1	TRBJ2-1	few	TGCAGCGTTGAAGATACGAAATCCAATGAGCAGTTCTTC	CSVEDTKSNEQFF
NA	TRBV9	TRBJ1-3	NA	TGTGCCAGCAGCCCGCTCGAGACACCCGGAAACACCATATATTTT	CASSPLETPGNTIYF
NA	TRBV6-5	TRBJ2-1	few	TGTGCCAGCAGCCTTGTCGCGGATCTCTCCTACAATGAGCAGTTCTTC	CASSLVADLSYNEQFF
TRBD2	TRBV7-2	TRBJ2-1	NA	TGTGCCAGCAGCGCGGGGACTAGCGGGAGGAGGCAGTTCTTC	CASSAGTSGRRQFF
TRBD2	TRBV5-1	TRBJ2-3	NA	TGCGCCAGCAGCCCGACGGGACTAGCGGGAGCTTATACGCAGTATTTT	CASSPTGLAGAYTQYF
TRBD2	TRBV6-2/TRBV6-3	TRBJ2-7	NA	TGTGCCAGCATCCCTAGCGGGTACTTC	CASIPSGYF
NA	TRBV12-3/TRBV12-4	TRBJ2-1	NA	TGTGCCAGTTCTGGGGTGGGCTCCTACAATGAGCAGTTCTTC	CASSGVGSYNEQFF
TRBD2	TRBV20-1	TRBJ2-1	once	TGCAGTGCTAGAGTGGCTACCGGACTAGCGGGAGTTGGGTCCTACAATGAGCAGTTCTTC	CSARVATGLAGVGSYNEQFF
NA	TRBV6-1	TRBJ1-2	NA	TGTGCCAGCAGCGGAACCGGGCCACTCTATGGCTACACCTTC	CASSGTGPLYGYTF
NA	TRBV3-1	TRBJ1-1	NA	TGTGCCAGCAGCCGAGACTGGGGGAACACTGAAGCTTTCTTT	CASSRDWGNTEAFF
NA	TRBV12-3/TRBV12-4	TRBJ2-5	NA	TGTGCCAGCAGTTTGGGGGGGCTTCACCAAGAGACCCAGTACTTC	CASSLGGLHQETQYF
NA	TRBV6-5	TRBJ2-5	NA	TGTGCCAGCAGTTACCGGACACAGGGAGGTTCGGAGACCCAGTACTTC	CASSYRTQGGSETQYF
NA	TRBV28	TRBJ1-6	many	TGTGCCAGCAGTTCGAGGGGGTTAAATTCACCCCTCCACTTT	CASSSRGLNSPLHF
TRBD1	TRBV29-1	TRBJ1-2	NA	TGCAGCGTTGTAGGGGGCCATGGCTACACCTTC	CSVVGGHGYTF
NA	TRBV27	TRBJ2-7	few	TGTGCCAGCAGTTTAAAAGGCCCCGAGAGCTCCTACGAGCAGTACTTC	CASSLKGPESSYEQYF
NA	TRBV6-1	TRBJ2-7	once	TGTGCCAGCAGGGGGAGAATATCCTACGAGCAGTACTTC	CASRGRISYEQYF
TRBD1	TRBV12-3/TRBV12-4	TRBJ2-1	NA	TGTGCCAGCAGCCTCACAGGGGTTGCTTCCGGCTACGAGCAGTTCTTC	CASSLTGVASGYEQFF
NA	TRBV20-1	TRBJ2-1	few	TGCAGTGCCATTAGGACCGGAAAAAGGAATGAGCAGTTCTTC	CSAIRTGKRNEQFF
TRBD2	TRBV29-1	TRBJ2-5	few	TGCAGCGCCCTAGGACTAGCGGGAGGTGGGGAGACCCAGTACTTC	CSALGLAGGGETQYF
NA	TRBV7-9	TRBJ1-2	NA	TGTGCCAGCAGCTCCTCTTGGGGGGACTTCTATGGCTACACCTTC	CASSSSWGDFYGYTF
NA	TRBV27	TRBJ2-7	NA	TGTGCCAGCAGTACACTCCAGGGGTATCACGAGCAGTACTTC	CASSTLQGYHEQYF
NA	TRBV6-2/TRBV6-3	TRBJ2-5	NA	TGTGCCAGCAGTTATCGGACAGCGCAAGAGACCCAGTACTTC	CASSYRTAQETQYF
NA	TRBV2	TRBJ2-6	NA	TGTGCCAGCAGGCCGGGCTCCGGTGTCCCTGGGGCCAACGTCCTGACTTTC	CASRPGSGVPGANVLTF
TRBD2	TRBV6-6	TRBJ2-1	NA	TGTGCCAGCAGCAAGACTAGCGGAGACTGCAATGAGCAGTTCTTC	CASSKTSGDCNEQFF
NA	TRBV7-9	TRBJ2-5	NA	TGTGCCAGCAGCTCCACCGCGGGGTGGACGGAGACCCAGTACTTC	CASSSTAGWTETQYF